The subject of this entry is one T cell receptor (beta chain). The record originates from a study of shared clonotypes between healthy human individuals. Profiled with immunoSEQ multiplex PCR; TCRdb holds only in-frame clones, not every one. The sample lists over a million clones; around 75% were seen once. This CDR3 spans 14 amino acids. Per the germline V gene, CDR1 is MDHEN and CDR2 is SYDVKM. The ends were cut back, 7 bases at V and 0 bases at J, with 7 bases in the middle. The chain joins TRBV28 to TRBJ2-6; D unresolved. Sequenced sample: memory CD4+ T cells sorted from blood. Documented subset: CD45RA-negative fraction. This clonotype was obtained from a man in his late teens or twenties in good health. The CDR3 loop reads CASTAYSGANVLTF. CDR3 in DNA: TGTGCCAGCACCGCATACTCTGGGGCCAACGTCCTGACTTTC.